This T cell receptor (beta chain) was documented in a study of T cell responses to AZD1222 COVID-19 vaccine listed by TCRdb under 2021. Broadly, across the study: Because spike-specific TCR depth and breadth did not differ between the two schedules, AZD1222 recipients who got a second dose at roughly 4 weeks were pooled with those who got a second dose at roughly 12 weeks. A total of approximately 250 trial participants underwent TCR sequencing, of whom 207 had received two doses of AZD1222 and approximately 25 had received two doses of the MenACWY control vaccine. Trial participants were enrolled by age into subgroups of 18-55, 56-69 and 70-plus years, and about 150, 27 and 61 TCR-sequenced participants, respectively, were included in these subgroups. Study-wide conclusions, independent of this receptor: Most participants were white British and females outnumbered males, and the authors suggested that clonal diversity may have been underestimated. CD4 TCRs associated with the vaccine covered the entire spike protein, and the dominant responses were in regions 160-218 and 743-854. Conclusions about previously exposed vaccinees were limited because only a handful of AZD1222 recipients were SARS-CoV-2 seropositive at baseline. In the small 56-69-year group, the increase in depth fell short of significance, most likely because of low power. After two AZD1222 doses, both the breadth and the depth of spike-specific TCRs were significantly higher than at day 0 and than in MenACWY recipients. Reportedly, close to half of the unique spike-specific TCRs recognized epitopes lying outside the regions that are mutated in the B.1.351 and B.1.1.7 variants. No day 14 peak-response samples were available, so repertoires were characterized only after the peak T cell response.

The CDR3 regions of human TCRbeta chains were analyzed by immunosequencing. In the source study's methods: TCRs in the repertoires were compared against a reference library of SARS-CoV-2-specific TCRs that had been generated with the MIRA antigen-specificity platform. Breadth meant the fraction of unique TCRs that were SARS-CoV-2-associated, whereas depth meant the fraction of total T cells that were SARS-CoV-2-associated. Using the MIRA data, each spike-specific TCR was mapped to the spike region that the TCR reacts to and placed in a CD4 or CD8 class. Log10-transformed breadth and depth values were compared by one-way ANOVA with Sidak's multiple comparisons tests. TCRdb took this table from immuneACCESS and kept in-frame rearrangements with V and J called. Such tables lack part of the clones; where checked against another copy, unresolved V genes explain under half of the gap, and the rest is unexplained. The V and J calls and clone size come from that table; D and trimming were worked out from the DNA. Here the sample has 150,000 or so clones; 70% to 90% occur a single time. The ten largest clones represent around 4.9% of the sample.

From the cysteine through the phenylalanine, the CDR3 covers 13 amino acids. The entry retains the CDR3 DNA only, 39 bases that are in frame from base 1. The germline V gene (reference sequence) sets CDR1 to LNHDA and CDR2 to SQIVND. The V and J ends are trimmed by 4 bases and 7 bases, leaving 11 bases between them. Interpreted using the paper, the time point label stands for: baseline before first vaccination. Vaccinee samples came from UK trials COV001 and COV002, including a single-blind randomized controlled phase 2/3 trial of AZD1222 (ChAdOx1 nCoV-19) in healthy adults. For TCRbeta chain sequencing, PBMC samples from trial participants were taken at day 0 and at day 28 after the second dose. With respect to this clone: Its antigen is not yet known. No much larger clone exists at a distance of one base, and base qualities are not known.

This sequence originates from an adult in good health. The sequence joins TRBV19 to TRBJ2-1; a weak D assignment points to TRBD2 (7 bases agree). This specimen consisted of peripheral blood, obtained on day 0 of AZD1222 vaccination. The DNA reads as follows: TGTGCCAGTAGTAGAGGGGGAGGGAATGAGCAGTTCTTC. The encoded protein is CASSRGGGNEQFF.